This T cell receptor beta chain comes out of a study of T cell changes during pregnancy in multiple sclerosis. Sequenced by immunoSEQ multiplex PCR; TCRdb stores in-frame clones only, minus some. The sample comprises some 90,000 clones, 91% of which are singletons, and more than 1.5% rests with the top ten. Germline values: CDR1 LNHDA, CDR2 SQIVND (reference sequence). Unmatched junction bases numbered 12, after V lost 10 bases and J lost 3 bases. The CDR3 sequence is 14 residues long. This sequence originates from a female donor in good health, enrolled as a control in a pregnancy study. The V and J genes are TRBV19 and TRBJ2-7; the match to TRBD1 covers 7 bases. The specimen comprised peripheral blood, sampled after pregnancy. CDR3 protein: CATRIRQGNYEQYF. The DNA for the CDR3 is TGTGCCACCCGGATCCGACAGGGAAACTACGAGCAGTACTTC.